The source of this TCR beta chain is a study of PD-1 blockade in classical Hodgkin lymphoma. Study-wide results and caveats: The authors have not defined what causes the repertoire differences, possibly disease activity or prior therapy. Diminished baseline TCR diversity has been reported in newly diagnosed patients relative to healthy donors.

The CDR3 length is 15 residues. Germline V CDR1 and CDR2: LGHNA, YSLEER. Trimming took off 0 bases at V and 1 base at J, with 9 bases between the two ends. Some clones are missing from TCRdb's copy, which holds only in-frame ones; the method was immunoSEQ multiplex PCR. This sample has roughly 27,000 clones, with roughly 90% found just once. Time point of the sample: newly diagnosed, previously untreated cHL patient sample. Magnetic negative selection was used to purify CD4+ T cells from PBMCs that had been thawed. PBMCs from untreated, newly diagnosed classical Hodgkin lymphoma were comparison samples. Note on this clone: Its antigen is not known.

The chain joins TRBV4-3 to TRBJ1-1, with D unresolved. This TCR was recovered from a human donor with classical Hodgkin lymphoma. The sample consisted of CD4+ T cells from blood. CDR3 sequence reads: CASSQDEQPNTEAFF. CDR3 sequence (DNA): TGCGCCAGCAGCCAAGATGAACAGCCGAACACTGAAGCTTTCTTT.